The clone carrying this T cell receptor (beta chain) was detected only once. What it binds is not known. Collection occurred without any documented infections or immune events in donors. This entry belongs to a study of identifying expanded T cells in peripheral blood. The CDR3 contains 16 residues. Assay: immunoSEQ multiplex PCR; the TCRdb copy retains only in-frame clones and omits some. The table has about 58,000 clones, approximately 82% seen once; the top ten hold approximately 15%. Overall study results and limits: Across healthy donors, higher total template counts meant significantly greater approximately two-week count variance. Over about two and four weeks, about 15 and 19 clones changed, versus around 1.1 between replicates.

This clonotype originated in a person between 18 and 75 years old in good health. Material: blood. The gene calls are TRBV21-1 and TRBJ2-7; the table's D call TRBD2 went unverified against the DNA. TRBV21-1 is listed as a pseudogene. Written as DNA, the CDR3 is TGTGCCAGCAGCCCAAAGGTTTGGCTAGCGGGAGACGAGCAGTACTTC. Its protein product is CASSPKVWLAGDEQYF.